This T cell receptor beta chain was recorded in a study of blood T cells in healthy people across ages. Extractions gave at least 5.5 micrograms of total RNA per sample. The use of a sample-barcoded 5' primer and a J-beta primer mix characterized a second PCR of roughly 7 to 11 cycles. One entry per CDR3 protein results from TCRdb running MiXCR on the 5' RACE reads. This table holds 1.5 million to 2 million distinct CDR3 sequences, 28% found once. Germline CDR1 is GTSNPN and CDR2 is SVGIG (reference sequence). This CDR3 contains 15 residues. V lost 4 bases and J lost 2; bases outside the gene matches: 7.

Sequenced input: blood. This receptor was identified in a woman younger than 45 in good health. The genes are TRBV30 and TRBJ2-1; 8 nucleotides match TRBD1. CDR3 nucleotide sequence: TGTGCCTGGAAAAGGCAGGGGGCGACCTACAATGAGCAGTTCTTC. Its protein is CAWKRQGATYNEQFF.